The clone carrying this T cell receptor (beta chain) has a handful of counts. The source of the sample is a study of T-cell memory formation after mild COVID-19. MiXCR, applied by TCRdb to the 5' RACE reads, yields one record per CDR3 protein. The profile shows around 200,000 distinct CDR3 sequences, 27% of them singletons. The sequenced sample was PBMCs or a T cell subset sorted from them (not recorded which). The receptor's source is an adult woman who had mild COVID-19 (a few samples of this study predate the infection). Cell type and time point are not known.

CDR3 sequence reads: CASSLPGQGRVNEKLFF. In nucleotides, the CDR3 is TGTGCCAGCAGCTTACCGGGACAGGGGCGGGTGAATGAAAAACTGTTTTTT. The gene calls are TRBV7-2 and TRBJ1-4; 10 positions match TRBD1. The CDR3 loop spans 17 amino acids. Germline trimming cut 2 bases from V and 5 bases from J; bases unmatched to any gene: 8. Looked up from germline, CDR1 is SGHTA and CDR2 is FQGNSA.